Following are 8 T cell receptor beta chains from one sample sequenced in a study of spatial heterogeneity in lung cancer. TCRdb passed the 5' RACE reads through MiXCR, listing each CDR3 protein once. The sample consists of about 41,000 distinct CDR3 sequences, 10% to 15% of them appearing once. Documented time point: sample taken at primary tumor resection. Tumor, nontumor lung or frozen PBMC supplied whole RNA that was sequenced unsorted. Material: PBMCs, obtained at surgery. The receptor set was obtained from a female donor with early-stage non-small cell lung cancer.

This clonotype appeared a few times. This rearrangement joins TRBV6-5 to TRBJ2-3; possibly TRBD1 for D (6 bases). Germline CDR1 reads MNHEY; CDR2 reads SVGAGI. This CDR3 is 13 amino acids long. With 7 bases removed from V and 0 bases from J, the gap between germline ends came to 8 bases. The CDR3 nucleotides read TGTGCCAGCATGAGGGGGAGCACAGATACGCAGTATTTT. Translation: CASMRGSTDTQYF.

This clonotype was seen a few times. The chain carries TRBV6-6 and TRBJ2-5; possible D gene TRBD1, 5 bases. The CDR3 extends over 15 amino acids. CDR1 and CDR2 from the germline V gene are MNHNY and SVGAGI (reference sequence). V was clipped by 4 bases and J by 0 bases, with 12 bases between them. The CDR3 reads CASSFLDSDQETQYF. In DNA form, the CDR3 reads TGTGCCAGCAGTTTTCTTGACAGTGACCAAGAGACCCAGTACTTC.

This clonotype was recorded a few times. CDR3 DNA: TGTGCCAGTACCCCCCTAGGTATCGCGAACACCGGGGAGCTGTTTTTT. The encoded protein is CASTPLGIANTGELFF. The chain has TRBV19 and TRBJ2-2; D is unclear. This CDR3 is built from 16 residues. Germline V CDR1 and CDR2: LNHDA, SQIVND (reference sequence). The V and J ends lost 7 bases and 0 bases respectively, with 15 bases between them.

This clonotype was counted between two and nine times. V and J are TRBV19 and TRBJ1-5; 7 positions match TRBD1. The V segment lost 6 bases and the J segment 7 bases; nucleotides outside the gene matches: 12. The length of the CDR3 is 15 residues. Germline V CDR1 and CDR2: LNHDA, SQIVND (reference sequence). The CDR3 is CASSLLTGLRQPQHF. The CDR3, as DNA: TGTGCCAGTAGCCTCTTGACAGGGCTAAGACAGCCCCAGCATTTT.

In its sample, this clonotype was seen a few times. This sequence joins TRBV9 and TRBJ1-1; 7 positions match TRBD1. The CDR3 is 13 amino acids. Germline V gene sequence: CDR1 SGDLS, CDR2 YYNGEE. J was trimmed by 5 bases and V by 6 bases; bases with no gene match: 7. CDR3 protein: CASTGQAGTEAFF. In DNA form, the CDR3 reads TGTGCCAGCACCGGACAGGCCGGTACTGAAGCTTTCTTT.

There are a few counts of this clonotype. The chain joins TRBV6-1 to TRBJ1-2; D gene unclear. This CDR3 contains 11 residues. Germline V gene sequence: CDR1 MNHNS, CDR2 SASEGT. Trimming shortened V by 6 bases and J by 2 bases, and 4 bases separated the two germline ends. DNA of the CDR3: TGTGCCAGCAGCACAAACTATGGCTACACCTTC. Protein product: CASSTNYGYTF.

The chain carries TRBV19 and TRBJ1-1, with TRBD1 matching 8 bases. V lost 3 bases, J lost 1 base, and 1 base stayed unmatched. This CDR3 has 14 amino acids. Germline V gene data show CDR1 as LNHDA and CDR2 as SQIVND (reference sequence). Here the CDR3 DNA reads TGTGCCAGTAGTATCGGACAGGGGAACACTGAAGCTTTCTTT. Translated: CASSIGQGNTEAFF. Full variable domain (remainder filled in from reference TRBV19 and TRBJ1-1): DGGITQSPKYLFRKEGQNVTLSCEQNLNHDAMYWYRQDPGQGLRLIYYSQIVNDFQKGDIAEGYSVSREKKESFPLTVTSAQKNPTAFYLCASSIGQGNTEAFFGQGTRLTVV.

In its sample, this clonotype was seen many times. This chain links TRBV7-6 with TRBJ2-2; 10 nucleotides agree with TRBD2. Germline V gives CDR1 SGHVS, CDR2 FNYEAQ. V was clipped by 5 bases and J by 3 bases; unmatched bases: 6. The CDR3 contains 16 residues. The DNA for the CDR3 is TGTGCCAGCAGCGCTTGGACTAGCGGCGACACCGGGGAGCTGTTTTTT. Its translation: CASSAWTSGDTGELFF.